A selection of T cell receptor beta chains follows, all from one sample in a study of shared clonotypes between healthy human individuals. Data came from immunoSEQ multiplex PCR; TCRdb stores just in-frame clones and leaves some out. The profile shows a few hundred thousand clones, about 80% of them singletons. The sample taken for sequencing was PBMCs. The receptors stem from a woman in her thirties or forties in good health. Some clones in this sample may be carry-over from other donors' samples. Each CDR3 is given with its conserved first and last residue. Fields, in order: D gene, clone size, J gene, V gene, CDR3 DNA, CDR3 protein. D genes are given only for firm matches. Not all rows give a size; the values are once, few, many and, for expanded clones, a class.

D gene: NA
clone size: NA
J gene: TRBJ1-2
V gene: TRBV23-1
CDR3 DNA: TGCGCCAGCAACACGATGCGGGCTCCCCTCCCGCTTAACTATGGCTACACCTTC
CDR3 protein: CASNTMRAPLPLNYGYTF

D gene: TRBD2
clone size: few
J gene: TRBJ2-3
V gene: TRBV2
CDR3 DNA: TGTGCCAGCAGTGAAGGTTTAGCGGGGCGCACAGATACGCAGTATTTT
CDR3 protein: CASSEGLAGRTDTQYF

D gene: TRBD2
clone size: NA
J gene: TRBJ2-7
V gene: TRBV5-1
CDR3 DNA: TGCGCCAGCAGCTCCCGGACTAGCGCGGTCTACGAGCAGTACTTC
CDR3 protein: CASSSRTSAVYEQYF

D gene: NA
clone size: NA
J gene: TRBJ2-5
V gene: TRBV5-5
CDR3 DNA: TGTGCCAGCAGCTTGGATCAGGCCCAAGAGACCCAGTACTTC
CDR3 protein: CASSLDQAQETQYF

D gene: NA
clone size: NA
J gene: TRBJ2-7
V gene: TRBV7-2
CDR3 DNA: TGTGCCAGCAGCTTAAACAGGGTTGGGAACGAGCAGTACTTC
CDR3 protein: CASSLNRVGNEQYF

D gene: TRBD1
clone size: NA
J gene: TRBJ1-1
V gene: TRBV14
CDR3 DNA: TGTGCCAGCAGCCAGGGACAGCTGAACACTGAAGCTTTCTTT
CDR3 protein: CASSQGQLNTEAFF

D gene: TRBD2
clone size: NA
J gene: TRBJ2-6
V gene: TRBV10-3
CDR3 DNA: TGTGCCATCAGTGAGTCGAGCGGGGCTGGGGCCAACGTCCTGACTTTC
CDR3 protein: CAISESSGAGANVLTF

D gene: NA
clone size: NA
J gene: TRBJ2-2
V gene: TRBV18
CDR3 DNA: TGTGCCAGCTCACCAGAAAGGGTAGAGAGCACCGGGGAGCTGTTTTTT
CDR3 protein: CASSPERVESTGELFF

D gene: NA
clone size: NA
J gene: TRBJ2-7
V gene: TRBV5-1
CDR3 DNA: TGCGCCAGCAGCTTGGCCTCCGGCCTAGTCGGCTACGAGCAGTACTTC
CDR3 protein: CASSLASGLVGYEQYF

D gene: NA
clone size: NA
J gene: TRBJ2-6
V gene: TRBV4-3
CDR3 DNA: TGCGCCAGCAGCCAGAAACAGGGCTCTGGGGCCAACGTCCTGACTTTC
CDR3 protein: CASSQKQGSGANVLTF

D gene: NA
clone size: NA
J gene: TRBJ1-1
V gene: TRBV7-8
CDR3 DNA: TGTGCCAGCACCCTCTCGAGTTCAGGCACTGAAGCTTTCTTT
CDR3 protein: CASTLSSSGTEAFF

D gene: NA
clone size: NA
J gene: TRBJ1-3
V gene: TRBV7-2
CDR3 DNA: TGTGCCAGCAGCCTACTCCTTCGGGGAAACACCATATATTTT
CDR3 protein: CASSLLLRGNTIYF

D gene: NA
clone size: few
J gene: TRBJ2-7
V gene: TRBV11-2
CDR3 DNA: TGTGCCAGCAGCCGAACCCCCTACGAGCAGTACTTC
CDR3 protein: CASSRTPYEQYF

D gene: NA
clone size: NA
J gene: TRBJ2-3
V gene: TRBV27
CDR3 DNA: TGTGCCAGCAGTTTATCCCAAACGGGCTTCGTAGGCACAGATACGCAGTATTTT
CDR3 protein: CASSLSQTGFVGTDTQYF

D gene: NA
clone size: medium-sized
J gene: TRBJ2-7
V gene: TRBV4-2
CDR3 DNA: TGTGCCAGCAGCCAAGGGGAGGGGGAATACGCCGAGCAGTACTTC
CDR3 protein: CASSQGEGEYAEQYF

D gene: NA
clone size: NA
J gene: TRBJ1-5
V gene: TRBV7-2
CDR3 DNA: TGTGCCAGCAGCCACCCAAACCAGCCCCAGCATTTT
CDR3 protein: CASSHPNQPQHF

D gene: NA
clone size: NA
J gene: TRBJ2-2
V gene: TRBV28
CDR3 DNA: TGTGCCAGCAGTTTTTACAGGATGAACACCGGGGAGCTGTTTTTT
CDR3 protein: CASSFYRMNTGELFF

D gene: TRBD2
clone size: NA
J gene: TRBJ2-7
V gene: TRBV28
CDR3 DNA: TGTGCCAGCAGTTTGGCAGCGGGAGGTTCCTACGAGCAGTACTTC
CDR3 protein: CASSLAAGGSYEQYF

D gene: TRBD1
clone size: NA
J gene: TRBJ2-7
V gene: TRBV18
CDR3 DNA: TGTGCCAGCTCACCTACACAGGGGTCCCCTAGGGAGCAGTACTTC
CDR3 protein: CASSPTQGSPREQYF

D gene: NA
clone size: NA
J gene: TRBJ1-5
V gene: TRBV6-6
CDR3 DNA: TGTGCCAGCAGTTACCCCAATCCCTATAGCAATCAGCCCCAGCATTTT
CDR3 protein: CASSYPNPYSNQPQHF

D gene: TRBD2
clone size: NA
J gene: TRBJ2-3
V gene: TRBV7-9
CDR3 DNA: TGTGCCAGCAGCCTCCCGGGGGGTTACACAGATACGCAGTATTTT
CDR3 protein: CASSLPGGYTDTQYF

D gene: NA
clone size: NA
J gene: TRBJ2-1
V gene: TRBV15
CDR3 DNA: TGTGCCACCAGCAGAGGAAACTTTGAGCAGTTCTTC
CDR3 protein: CATSRGNFEQFF

D gene: NA
clone size: NA
J gene: TRBJ2-5
V gene: TRBV5-1
CDR3 DNA: TGCGCCAGCAGCGGGGCGACAGGCGACCAAGAGACCCAGTACTTC
CDR3 protein: CASSGATGDQETQYF

D gene: NA
clone size: NA
J gene: TRBJ1-2
V gene: TRBV28
CDR3 DNA: TGTGCCAGCAGTCTACCTCCCCGGGGAGGCTACACCTTC
CDR3 protein: CASSLPPRGGYTF

D gene: TRBD2
clone size: NA
J gene: TRBJ2-5
V gene: TRBV11-2
CDR3 DNA: TGTGCCAGCAGCTTAGGACTAGCGGGGCAAGAGACCCAGTACTTC
CDR3 protein: CASSLGLAGQETQYF

D gene: TRBD2
clone size: NA
J gene: TRBJ2-1
V gene: TRBV10-3
CDR3 DNA: TGTGCCACGAGGACTAGCGGGACCGACAATGAGCAGTTCTTC
CDR3 protein: CATRTSGTDNEQFF

D gene: TRBD2
clone size: NA
J gene: TRBJ2-7
V gene: TRBV9
CDR3 DNA: TGTGCCAGCAGCGCCGCGGGAGTCCCCTCCTACGAGCAGTACTTC
CDR3 protein: CASSAAGVPSYEQYF

D gene: TRBD1
clone size: NA
J gene: TRBJ2-7
V gene: TRBV28
CDR3 DNA: TGTGCCAGCAGTTTACGGGACAGGCCCTACGAGCAGTACTTC
CDR3 protein: CASSLRDRPYEQYF

D gene: NA
clone size: NA
J gene: TRBJ2-3
V gene: TRBV19
CDR3 DNA: TGTGCCAGTAGTTTCGGACCCGAGGGAACAGATACGCAGTATTTT
CDR3 protein: CASSFGPEGTDTQYF

D gene: NA
clone size: many
J gene: TRBJ1-1
V gene: TRBV7-9
CDR3 DNA: TGTGCCAGCAGCTTAGGAAGCAGCCAGAACACTGAAGCTTTCTTT
CDR3 protein: CASSLGSSQNTEAFF

D gene: NA
clone size: medium-sized
J gene: TRBJ2-3
V gene: TRBV27
CDR3 DNA: TGTGCCAGCACAAGGTCCCACGGTGATACGCAGTATTTT
CDR3 protein: CASTRSHGDTQYF

D gene: NA
clone size: NA
J gene: TRBJ2-7
V gene: TRBV30
CDR3 DNA: TGTGCCTGCCACAGGGAAACCTACGAGCAGTACTTC
CDR3 protein: CACHRETYEQYF

D gene: TRBD2
clone size: NA
J gene: TRBJ2-1
V gene: TRBV25-1
CDR3 DNA: TGTGCCAGCGGCGGGAGGGTTGGCCCCTACAATGAGCAGTTCTTC
CDR3 protein: CASGGRVGPYNEQFF